This T cell receptor beta chain was retrieved from a study of blood T cell repertoires in COVID-19 (dated by TCRdb to about 2020). Concerning the study at large: Samples covering the acute and convalescent phases of COVID-19 were provided by collaborators in the United States, Italy and Spain. The material from the prospective study consisted of cDNA or gDNA derived from T cells, B-cell-depleted T cells, or PBMCs. Subjects who had been exposed to COVID-19, were actively infected with it, or had recovered from it provided the deeply sampled blood TCRbeta repertoires that made up the dataset. The repertoires were released in a freely available public database intended as a resource for research on the immune response to SARS-CoV-2. Samples came from the ongoing ImmuneRACE study (first 160 participants) plus 1,254 subjects from 6 global collaborators. Sample metadata almost always included a de-identified subject ID, COVID-19 status, age in years and sex. Where HLA class I and class II types were available, the types were taken from metadata supplied by the sample provider, not from assay-based typing.

For this clone: The target of this receptor is not known. Base-call qualities are not available, and no considerably larger clone is one nucleotide away.

One collaborating source in Seattle enrolled patients while the patients were actively infected and followed the patients over time throughout the course of disease. The collaborating institutions used their own protocols to collect whole blood in K2EDTA tubes. For TCRbeta analysis, collaborator samples were shipped as frozen whole blood, as isolated PBMCs, or as DNA extracted from either sample type. V is trimmed back by 6 bases and J by 7 bases, and the junction contains 11 bases that no gene match accounts for. Its CDR3 holds 15 amino acids, cysteine through phenylalanine. Only the CDR3 portion is preserved as DNA: 45 bases, with reading frame beginning at the first base. Sequences SNHLY (CDR1) and FYNNEI (CDR2) are obtained from the germline V gene. The paper as a whole reports these results and caveats: How much clinical and demographic metadata was included differed by source and by participant, and the metadata was provided uncurated.

TCRbeta CDR3 regions were amplified from genomic DNA by means of the immunoSEQ Assay, a bias-controlled multiplex PCR. The original pipeline was this. The number of nucleated cells in each sample was estimated by amplification of reference gene primers within the assay. Sequence reads were collapsed and filtered to measure the absolute abundance of every unique TCRbeta CDR3 rearrangement. For each sample, productive Simpson clonality was calculated as the square root of Simpson's diversity index across productive rearrangements. The table was pulled from immuneACCESS by TCRdb, which kept in-frame rearrangements only. Such tables lose some clones; where checked, under half of the loss comes from unresolved V genes, and the rest has no known cause. V, J and clone size are taken as reported in that table, and D and trimming were inferred from the DNA itself. This sample is represented by some 130,000 clones; more than 85% of them were singletons. About 4.5% of the sample is held by the ten biggest clonotypes.

The chain links TRBV2 with TRBJ2-5; 10 bases in between match TRBD1. The origin of this receptor is a man aged 55 to 70 with COVID-19, enrolled during active disease. The source material was peripheral blood. The DNA reads TGTGCCAGCAGCCTGGGGACAGGGGCGGTGGGGACCCAGTACTTC. Translated, it reads CASSLGTGAVGTQYF.